This TCR beta chain was documented in a study of cytomegalovirus exposure and HLA in healthy donors. Primers for the PCR totalled 60 Vbeta and 13 Jbeta. Data came from immunoSEQ multiplex PCR; TCRdb stores just in-frame clones and leaves some out. This sample has 200,000 or so clones, with about 85% found just once. The sample was PBMCs. This TCR came from a male donor in good health and CMV-seropositive.

The CDR3 nucleotides read TGTGCCAGCAGCTTGGCACAGCTGAACACTGAAGCTTTCTTT. Translated, it gives CASSLAQLNTEAFF. The V call is TRBV5-6, the J call TRBJ1-1; D not resolved. The CDR3 extends over 14 amino acids. From germline, CDR1 is SGHDT and CDR2 YYEEEE. The V end lost 0 bases, the J end lost 0 bases, and 6 bases lay between the germline ends.